This paragraph covers one T cell receptor (beta chain) sequence. The antigen is undetermined. This specimen comes from a study of cytomegalovirus exposure and HLA in healthy donors. Looking at the study overall: According to later analysis, the same platform produced the roughly 130 validation and several hundred first-cohort repertoires. Findings and caveats of the study: Rare TCR sequences predominated, though certain public TCRs were found in many donors. The study listed 164 cytomegalovirus-associated TCR beta chains. Cytomegalovirus status, reportedly, was diagnosed with high specificity and sensitivity by the classifier.

Sequencing used immunoSEQ multiplex PCR; TCRdb keeps in-frame clones, though not all of them. The profile shows some 140,000 clones, about 86% of them singletons. There are 14 residues in the CDR3. Germline V gene lookup returns CDR1 SEHNR and CDR2 FQNEAQ (reference sequence). Trimming removed 2 bases at V and 0 bases at J, with 7 bases between. Specimen: PBMCs. The rearrangement joins TRBV7-9 to TRBJ1-1, with D possibly being TRBD1 (6 bases). This clonotype was sampled from a man aged 18 to 29 in good health and CMV-seronegative. The CDR3 coding sequence is TGTGCCAGCAGCTTACAGGGGTTGAACACTGAAGCTTTCTTT. The encoded protein is CASSLQGLNTEAFF.